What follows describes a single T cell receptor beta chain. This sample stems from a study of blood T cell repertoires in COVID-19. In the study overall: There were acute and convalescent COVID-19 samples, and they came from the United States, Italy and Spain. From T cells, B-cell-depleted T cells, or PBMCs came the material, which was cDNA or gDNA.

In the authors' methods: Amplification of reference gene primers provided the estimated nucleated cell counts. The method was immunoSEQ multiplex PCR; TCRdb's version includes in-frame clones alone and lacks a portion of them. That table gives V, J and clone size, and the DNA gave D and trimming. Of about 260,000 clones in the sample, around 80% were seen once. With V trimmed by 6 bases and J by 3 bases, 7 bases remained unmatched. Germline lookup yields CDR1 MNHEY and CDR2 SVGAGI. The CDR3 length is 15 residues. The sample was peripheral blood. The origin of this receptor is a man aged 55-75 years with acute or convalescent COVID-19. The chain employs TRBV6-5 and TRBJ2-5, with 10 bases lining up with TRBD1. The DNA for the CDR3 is TGTGCCAGCAGCCCCGGGGACAGGGGCGAAGAGACCCAGTACTTC. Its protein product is CASSPGDRGEETQYF.